This T cell receptor beta chain comes out of a study of blood T cell repertoires in COVID-19. Study as a whole: The United States, Italy and Spain supplied acute and convalescent COVID-19 samples. Nucleic acid was either cDNA or gDNA, and it came from T cells, B-cell-depleted T cells, or PBMCs.

Methods used by the authors: It was from reference gene primer amplification that nucleated cell counts were estimated. The protocol was immunoSEQ multiplex PCR, while the TCRdb copy is restricted to in-frame clones and leaves out a portion. The V and J calls and clone size come from that table; D and trimming were worked out from the DNA. The repertoire holds 150,000 to 160,000 clones, 80% seen once, with roughly 0.6% in the top ten. Germline V gene data show CDR1 as SEHNR and CDR2 as FQNEAQ (reference sequence). There are 14 residues in the CDR3. The V gene end was trimmed by 4 bases and the J gene end by 1 base; junction bases not matched to a gene: 3.

The clonotype comes from a man aged 60 to 69 with acute or convalescent COVID-19. The gene calls are TRBV7-9 and TRBJ2-7; 8 nucleotides line up with TRBD1. The material sequenced was peripheral blood. The CDR3 nucleotides are TGTGCCAGCAGCTCCGGACAGGGTTCCTACGAGCAGTACTTC. This encodes CASSSGQGSYEQYF.